This TCR beta chain was retrieved from a study of cytomegalovirus exposure and HLA in healthy donors. Notes on the study in general: TCR beta V segments were, for the most part, productive about 87% or about 30% of the time in an earlier analysis.

On this clone: Its specificity is unknown.

Germline V gene data show CDR1 as SGHRS and CDR2 as YFSETQ. This CDR3 contains 15 residues. Trimming pared 2 bases from V and 4 bases from J, leaving 15 bases between. The PCR ran on 60 Vbeta and 13 Jbeta primers. The protocol was immunoSEQ multiplex PCR, while the TCRdb copy is restricted to in-frame clones and leaves out a portion. The sample lists around 210,000 clones, 80% to 90% occurring once. The sequence was obtained from a girl aged 2 to 10 in good health and CMV-seronegative. The chain carries TRBV5-1 and TRBJ1-2, with D possibly TRBD1 on 6 matching bases. Input material: PBMCs. This chain's CDR3 is CASSFAQGGSYGYTF. The CDR3 DNA follows: TGCGCCAGCAGCTTTGCACAGGGTGGTAGCTATGGCTACACCTTC.